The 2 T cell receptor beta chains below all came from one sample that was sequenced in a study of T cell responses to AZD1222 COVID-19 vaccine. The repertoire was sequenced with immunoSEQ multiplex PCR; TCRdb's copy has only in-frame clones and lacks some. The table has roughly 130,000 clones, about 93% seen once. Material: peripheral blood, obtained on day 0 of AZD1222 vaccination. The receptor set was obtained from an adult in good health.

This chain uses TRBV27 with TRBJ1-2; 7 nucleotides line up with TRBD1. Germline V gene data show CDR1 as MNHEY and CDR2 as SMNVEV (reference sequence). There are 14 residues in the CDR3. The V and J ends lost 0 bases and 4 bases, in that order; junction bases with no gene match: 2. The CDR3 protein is CASSLSGGSYGYTF. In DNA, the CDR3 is TGTGCCAGCAGTTTATCAGGGGGCAGCTATGGCTACACCTTC.

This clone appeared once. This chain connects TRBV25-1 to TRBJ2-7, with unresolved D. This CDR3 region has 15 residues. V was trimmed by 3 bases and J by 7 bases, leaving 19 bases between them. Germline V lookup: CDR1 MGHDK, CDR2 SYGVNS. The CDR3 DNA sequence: TGTGCCAGCAGTGACTGGGGTCACGGTTTTGGTGAGCAGTACTTC. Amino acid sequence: CASSDWGHGFGEQYF.